The TCR beta chain described here comes from a study of blood T cell repertoires in COVID-19. Seattle patient enrollment occurred during active infection, with longitudinal follow-up thereafter. Authors' analysis steps: Estimates of nucleated cell counts were drawn from the amplification of reference gene primers. TCRdb's copy holds only in-frame clones and misses some; the assay was immunoSEQ multiplex PCR. Clone size and V and J calls were adopted from that table, with D and trimming inferred from the DNA. The sample includes about 160,000 clones, 85% to 90% seen only once; the top ten take approximately 0.62%. Germline V gene lookup returns CDR1 SGDLS and CDR2 YYNGEE. There are 13 residues in the CDR3. Between the trimmed V and J ends, which lost 0 bases and 5 bases, there was a span of 5 bases. This clone was found a few times.

This rearrangement joins TRBV9 to TRBJ2-2, with D possibly matching TRBD2 (5 bases). The specimen was peripheral blood. This receptor was obtained from a man between 60 and 70 years old with COVID-19, enrolled during active disease. Written as DNA, the CDR3 is TGTGCCAGCAGCGTAGGAGGGACCGGGGAGCTGTTTTTT. Translated, it gives CASSVGGTGELFF.